The 18 T cell receptor beta chains below come from one sample, sequenced in a study of regulatory T cells in long-lasting Graves disease listed by TCRdb under 2021. The method was multiplex PCR. Sequencing was carried out with an Illumina HiSeq 4000. iRepertoire HTBI primers and Arm-PCR amplification of CDR3 regions were used to construct TCR beta libraries. The public reads were quality trimmed at Q25 with fastp and then assembled into clones with MiXCR by TCRdb, keeping productive beta chains. Merged by CDR3 protein, the rows form single entries marked with the most common genes and DNA. Across this sample there are over 450,000 distinct CDR3 sequences, with around 11% seen only once. The top ten constitute about 8.9% of the sample. Explained via the paper, the time point label denotes: newly diagnosed GD, antithyroid drugs for less than 3 months. For both TCR sequencing and RNA sequencing, RNA was extracted from PBMCs using TRIzol.

This same sample was also taken into another study, of T cells in Graves' hyperthyroidism and ophthalmopathy.

The sequenced sample was peripheral blood mononuclear cells (PBMCs), obtained at new diagnosis, from a patient treated with antithyroid drugs. Receptor source: a woman in her twenties or thirties with Graves disease. Donor details come from another sample of the same person, matched by shared clones.

In regard to this clonotype: The junction departs from germline at one end; a sequencing error may be responsible. The chain employs TRBV19 and TRBJ1-3; a possible D gene is TRBD1 (5 bases). Germline lookup yields CDR1 LNHDA and CDR2 SQIVND (reference sequence). The CDR3 length is 15 residues. In DNA form, the CDR3 reads TGTGCCAGTAGTCTGAAGGGGTCTCTTGGAAACACCGTATATTTT. Its translation is CASSLKGSLGNTVYF.

The chain recombines TRBV7-9 with TRBJ2-1, with a tentative D call TRBD2 (6 bases). V shed 0 bases and J shed 2 bases, with 11 bases lying between them. Germline CDR1 SEHNR, CDR2 FQNEAQ (reference sequence). The CDR3 consists of 16 residues. CDR3 sequence: CASSLAREPPYNEQFF. CDR3 in DNA: TGTGCCAGCAGCTTAGCCCGGGAGCCTCCCTACAATGAGCAGTTCTTC. Based on the CDR3 plus reference TRBV7-9 and TRBJ2-1, the full variable domain is DTGVSQNPRHKITKRGQNVTFRCDPISEHNRLYWYRQTLGQGPEFLTYFQNEAQLEKSRLLSDRFSAERPKGSFSTLEIQRTEQGDSAMYLCASSLAREPPYNEQFFGPGTRLTVL.

This clonotype was recorded many times. The CDR3 DNA follows: TGTGCCAGCAGCCAGACGGGACAGGGGAATTCACCCCTCCACTTT. Translation: CASSQTGQGNSPLHF. The rearrangement joins TRBV12-3 or TRBV12-4 to TRBJ1-6; 10 positions match TRBD1. Trimming took 6 bases from V and 7 from J; bases not matched to a gene: 6. This CDR3 is built from 15 residues.

This clonotype was seen at least ten times. This sequence joins TRBV12-3 or TRBV12-4 and TRBJ1-5; D uncertain. This CDR3 region has 13 residues. The ends were cut back, 3 bases at V and 5 bases at J, with 8 bases in the middle. The CDR3 protein is CASSLTSDQPQHF. For the CDR3, the DNA is TGTGCCAGCAGTTTGACGTCAGATCAGCCCCAGCATTTT.

A note on this clonotype: A much bigger clone sits one base away, suggesting this may be a read error. The V and J genes are TRBV7-9 and TRBJ1-6, with D unresolved. Trimming pared 2 bases from V and 8 bases from J, leaving 7 bases between. The length of the CDR3 is 13 residues. Germline CDR1 is SEHNR and CDR2 is FQNEAQ (reference sequence). CDR3 coding DNA: TGTGCCAGCAGCTTACAGGTGGATTCACCCCTCCACTTT. Its protein product is CASSLQVDSPLHF.

There are many counts of this clonotype. This chain uses TRBV3-1 with TRBJ2-1; no definite D call. Trimming shortened V by 2 bases and J by 9 bases, and 8 bases separated the two germline ends. The germline gives CDR1 LGHDT, CDR2 YNNKEL (reference sequence). The CDR3 runs to 12 residues. In DNA, the CDR3 is TGTGCCAGCAGCCAAAGGCTGAGTGAGCAGTTCTTC. Translating it yields CASSQRLSEQFF.

J is TRBJ2-1 and V is TRBV28; D possibly corresponds to TRBD2 (5 bases). Trimming removed 6 bases at V and 6 bases at J, with 15 bases between. Germline loops: CDR1 MDHEN, CDR2 SYDVKM. There are 14 residues in the CDR3. CDR3 DNA sequence: TGTGCCAGCAGGGGCGGGCTTTACGCCAATGAGCAGTTCTTC. It yields the protein CASRGGLYANEQFF. Full variable domain (remainder filled in from reference TRBV28 and TRBJ2-1): DVKVTQSSRYLVKRTGEKVFLECVQDMDHENMFWYRQDPGLGLRLIYFSYDVKMKEKGDIPEGYSVSREKKERFSLILESASTNQTSMYLCASRGGLYANEQFFGPGTRLTVL.

This clonotype was counted at least ten times. CDR3 residues: CASRTYRGFGEQYF. CDR3 nucleotides: TGTGCCAGCAGGACCTACAGGGGTTTTGGTGAGCAGTACTTC. The J gene is TRBJ2-7, the V gene TRBV28; 7 positions match TRBD1. In germline, CDR1 is MDHEN, CDR2 SYDVKM. This CDR3 is built from 14 residues. The V gene end was trimmed by 6 bases and the J gene end by 7 bases; junction bases not matched to a gene: 12.

This clonotype was seen more than once but under ten times. This may come from a read error, since a much larger clone is one base off. The conserved final phenylalanine or tryptophan is absent from the CDR3, which likely points to a read error. CDR3 residues: CASSRTGGDGEAFL. The CDR3 DNA follows: TGTGCCAGCAGTCGGACAGGGGGCGACGGTGAAGCTTTCCTT. The chain combines TRBV28 with TRBJ1-1, with 11 bases fitting TRBD1. Germline lookup yields CDR1 MDHEN and CDR2 SYDVKM. V was pared by 5 bases and J by 7 bases, with 6 bases of the junction left unmatched. The CDR3 spans 14 residues.

This chain connects TRBV4-1 to TRBJ2-7; D unresolved. V was trimmed by 1 base and J by 2 bases, leaving 9 bases between them. The germline CDR1 and CDR2 sequences are MGHRA and YSYEKL. CDR3 length: 14 residues. As DNA, the CDR3 is TGCGCCAGCAGCCAAGTGGGCAGCCCCTACGAGCAGTACTTC. This translates into CASSQVGSPYEQYF.

This clonotype appeared many times. CDR3 in DNA: TGTGCCAGCAGCTGGGGGACGAGCCTCAAATATGGCTACACCTTC. Translated: CASSWGTSLKYGYTF. The chain couples TRBV7-2 to TRBJ1-2; possibly TRBD1 for D (5 bases). This CDR3 spans 15 amino acids. From germline, CDR1 is SGHTA and CDR2 FQGNSA. Deletions cut 4 bases from V and 5 bases from J, with 17 bases between.

This clonotype has at least ten counts. J is TRBJ1-1 and V is TRBV7-3; possibly TRBD1 for D (5 bases). Germline lookup yields CDR1 SGHTA and CDR2 FQGTGA. With 6 bases removed from V and 1 base from J, the gap between germline ends came to 9 bases. This CDR3 is 13 amino acids long. CDR3 sequence reads: CASSRRANTEAFF. CDR3 bases: TGTGCCAGCAGTCGCAGGGCGAACACTGAAGCTTTCTTT.

The chain recombines TRBV15 with TRBJ2-1; D unclear. Germline V lookup: CDR1 LNHNV, CDR2 YYDKDF (reference sequence). This CDR3 is built from 15 residues. Trimming shortened V by 0 bases and J by 9 bases, and 15 bases separated the two germline ends. Here the CDR3 DNA reads TGTGCCACCAGCAGAGATGCCATTTCGCTAAGTGAGCAGTTCTTC. Its protein product is CATSRDAISLSEQFF.

The V call is TRBV28, the J call TRBJ2-4; tentatively, D is TRBD1 (5 bases). The V gene lost 5 bases and the J gene lost 7 bases, with 18 bases spanning the gap. CDR1 and CDR2 (germline): MDHEN, SYDVKM. The CDR3 has 15 amino acids. This CDR3 is CASSLAGYEKNIQYF. The CDR3 DNA follows: TGTGCCAGCAGTCTGGCAGGGTATGAGAAGAACATTCAGTACTTC.

This clonotype was observed a handful of times. Germline is not matched at one junction end, which may reflect a read error. The chain links TRBV15 to TRBJ2-3; 9 bases agree with TRBD2. Germline-derived CDR1 and CDR2 are LNHNV and YYDKDF (reference sequence). CDR3 size: 16 residues. In DNA, the CDR3 is TGTGCCACCAGCAGAGTTGGCGGGAGGGTTGCAGATGCGCAGTATTTT. Its protein is CATSRVGGRVADAQYF.

This clonotype was observed a handful of times. V usage is TRBV12-3 or TRBV12-4 and J usage is TRBJ2-1, with no clear D. The CDR3 consists of 14 residues. Trimming left V 2 bases short and J 0 bases short, with 5 bases between. The CDR3 sequence is CASSLWDSYNEQFF. The CDR3 DNA follows: TGTGCCAGCAGTTTATGGGACTCCTACAATGAGCAGTTCTTC.

This clonotype was detected many times. CDR3 in amino acids: CASSRTAYNEQFF. The CDR3 region has the DNA TGTGCCAGCAGCCGGACGGCCTACAATGAGCAGTTCTTC. The chain uses TRBV14 and TRBJ2-1; unclear D gene. This CDR3 is built from 13 residues. CDR1 is SGHDN, CDR2 FVKESK, per germline. Between the trimmed V and J ends, which lost 4 bases and 2 bases, there was a span of 6 bases.

The chain's CDR3 is CASSQGLSEGREQYF. The CDR3 nucleotides read TGTGCCAGCAGCCAGGGATTATCCGAGGGTCGCGAGCAGTACTTC. The chain links TRBV14 to TRBJ2-7, with D maybe TRBD2 (5 bases). Germline values: CDR1 SGHDN, CDR2 FVKESK. V was cut by 3 bases and J by 6 bases, with 18 bases left in between. The CDR3 is 15 amino acids.